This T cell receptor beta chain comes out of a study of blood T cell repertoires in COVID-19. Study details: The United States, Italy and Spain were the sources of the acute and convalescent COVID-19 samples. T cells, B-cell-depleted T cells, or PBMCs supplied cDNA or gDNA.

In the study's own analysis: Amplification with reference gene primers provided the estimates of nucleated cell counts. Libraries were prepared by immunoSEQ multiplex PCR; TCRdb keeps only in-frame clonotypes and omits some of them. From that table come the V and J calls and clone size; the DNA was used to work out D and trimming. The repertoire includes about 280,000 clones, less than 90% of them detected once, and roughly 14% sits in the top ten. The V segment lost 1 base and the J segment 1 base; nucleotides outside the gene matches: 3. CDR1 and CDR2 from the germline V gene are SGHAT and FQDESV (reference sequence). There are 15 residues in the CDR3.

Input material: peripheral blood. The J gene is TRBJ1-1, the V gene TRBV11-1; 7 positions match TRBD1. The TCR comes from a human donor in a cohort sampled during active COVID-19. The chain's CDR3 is CASSLGTGKNTEAFF. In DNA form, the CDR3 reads TGTGCCAGCAGCTTAGGGACAGGAAAGAACACTGAAGCTTTCTTT.